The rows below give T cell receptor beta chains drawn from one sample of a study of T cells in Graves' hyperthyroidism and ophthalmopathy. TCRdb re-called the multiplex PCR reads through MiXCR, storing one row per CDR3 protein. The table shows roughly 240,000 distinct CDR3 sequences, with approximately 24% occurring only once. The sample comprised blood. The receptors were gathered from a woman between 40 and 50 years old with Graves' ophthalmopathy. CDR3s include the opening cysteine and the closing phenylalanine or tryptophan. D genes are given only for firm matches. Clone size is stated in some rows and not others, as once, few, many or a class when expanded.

DNA: TGTGCCAGCAGTAAAAAGCGGGAGGGATATGGGGAGACCCAGTACTTC
CDR3: CASSKKREGYGETQYF
D: TRBD2
size: few
V: TRBV28
J: TRBJ2-5

DNA: TGTGCCAGCAGGGGTAGTGGGAACTATGGCTACACCTTC
CDR3: CASRGSGNYGYTF
D: NA
size: NA
V: TRBV7-9
J: TRBJ1-2

DNA: TGTGCCAGCAGCCCCAAGGGGTACTCTGGAAACACCATATATTTT
CDR3: CASSPKGYSGNTIYF
D: NA
size: many
V: TRBV7-8
J: TRBJ1-3

DNA: TGTGCCAGTACCCAGAGCTCTGGAAACACCATATATTTT
CDR3: CASTQSSGNTIYF
D: NA
size: many
V: TRBV19
J: TRBJ1-3

DNA: TGCAGTGCTAGAGATTCCCTGGGCGGGAAGACCCAGTACTTC
CDR3: CSARDSLGGKTQYF
D: NA
size: NA
V: TRBV20-1
J: TRBJ2-5

DNA: TGTGCCTGGAGACAGGGTAACACCGGGGAGCTGTTTTTT
CDR3: CAWRQGNTGELFF
D: NA
size: many
V: TRBV30
J: TRBJ2-2

DNA: TGTGCCAGCAGAGGACAGGTCTCGGAGACCCAGTACTTC
CDR3: CASRGQVSETQYF
D: TRBD1
size: NA
V: TRBV6-2/TRBV6-3
J: TRBJ2-5

DNA: TGCAGTGCTAGCACCGAGGTAGCGCCAACCCAAGAGACCCAGTACTTC
CDR3: CSASTEVAPTQETQYF
D: NA
size: many
V: TRBV20-1
J: TRBJ2-5

DNA: TGTGCCACCGCGAGATGGACAGGGAGGGCTAACTCTGGGGCCAACGTCCTGACTTTC
CDR3: CATARWTGRANSGANVLTF
D: NA
size: many
V: TRBV19
J: TRBJ2-6

DNA: TGTGCCAGCAGCACTAGCCCAGGGGGCGTTGCCCCCTACGAGCAGTACTTC
CDR3: CASSTSPGGVAPYEQYF
D: TRBD1
size: NA
V: TRBV2
J: TRBJ2-7

DNA: TGTGCCAGCAGTTCCTCAGGGGACGGGCGGGTCTACGAGCAGTACTTC
CDR3: CASSSSGDGRVYEQYF
D: NA
size: many
V: TRBV28
J: TRBJ2-7

DNA: TGTGCCAGCAGTGAAATGACAACTAGCAATCAGCCCCAGCATTTT
CDR3: CASSEMTTSNQPQHF
D: NA
size: many
V: TRBV2
J: TRBJ1-5

DNA: TGCGCCAGCAGCTTCCAGGGGAGGTCTCGCAGGTCCTACGAGCAGTACTTC
CDR3: CASSFQGRSRRSYEQYF
D: NA
size: NA
V: TRBV5-1
J: TRBJ2-7

DNA: TGTGCCAGCAGCTATACGACAGGAGGCAATCAGCCCCAGCATTTT
CDR3: CASSYTTGGNQPQHF
D: NA
size: many
V: TRBV7-2
J: TRBJ1-5

DNA: TGCAGCGTCGACCCGACTAGCCAAGAGACCCAGTACTTC
CDR3: CSVDPTSQETQYF
D: NA
size: many
V: TRBV29-1
J: TRBJ2-5

DNA: TGTGCCAGCAGTCGCGGTTCGGTTAGCGCCGAGCAGTACTTC
CDR3: CASSRGSVSAEQYF
D: NA
size: NA
V: TRBV6-1
J: TRBJ2-7

DNA: TGTGCCAGCAGCCCGGACAGGGGGCTCGGCTACACCTTC
CDR3: CASSPDRGLGYTF
D: TRBD1
size: many
V: TRBV7-3
J: TRBJ1-2

DNA: TGTGCCAGCAGCTTTGGGACATTGGATCAGCCCCAGCATTTT
CDR3: CASSFGTLDQPQHF
D: NA
size: many
V: TRBV7-8
J: TRBJ1-5

DNA: TGTGCCAGCAGTTCCCCGAGGACAGGGTCGGAGACCCAGTACTTC
CDR3: CASSSPRTGSETQYF
D: TRBD1
size: many
V: TRBV28
J: TRBJ2-5

DNA: TGCAGTGCTAGAGATGGCGTCCTAGCGCGGCAGACCCAGTACTTC
CDR3: CSARDGVLARQTQYF
D: NA
size: NA
V: TRBV20-1
J: TRBJ2-5

DNA: TGTGCCAGCAGTGACGGACAGGCGGTTGGATCACCCCTCCACTTT
CDR3: CASSDGQAVGSPLHF
D: TRBD1
size: many
V: TRBV6-1
J: TRBJ1-6

DNA: TGTGCCAGCAGCCGCATTCCGGGGACAGGGGATGGCTACACCTTC
CDR3: CASSRIPGTGDGYTF
D: TRBD1
size: NA
V: TRBV12-3/TRBV12-4
J: TRBJ1-2

DNA: TGTGCCAGCAGTTTAAGGGCGGGAGCTGGGGCCAACGTCCTGACTTTC
CDR3: CASSLRAGAGANVLTF
D: TRBD2
size: many
V: TRBV12-3/TRBV12-4
J: TRBJ2-6

DNA: TGTGCCAGCAGCAGCCGGGGGGGTTTGGACTATGGCTACACCTTC
CDR3: CASSSRGGLDYGYTF
D: NA
size: many
V: TRBV7-8
J: TRBJ1-2